The 21 T cell receptor beta chains listed next were all sequenced from one sample in a study of T cell changes during pregnancy in multiple sclerosis. Clones were sequenced by immunoSEQ multiplex PCR, and TCRdb holds only the in-frame ones, with some missing. The data hold about 49,000 clones, with 85% to 95% observed a single time. Here the sequenced sample was peripheral blood, taken after pregnancy. The origin of the receptors is a female donor with multiple sclerosis, enrolled in a pregnancy study.

The V call is TRBV20-1, the J call TRBJ1-4, with D unclear. Germline V lookup: CDR1 DFQATT, CDR2 SNEGSKA (reference sequence). CDR3 length equals 11 residues. V was shortened by 3 bases and J by 8 bases, with 7 bases between the two germline ends. The CDR3 region is CSARVREKLFF. In DNA, the CDR3 is TGCAGTGCTAGGGTCAGAGAAAAACTGTTTTTT.

Remarks on this clone: One end of the junction fails to match germline, which may point to a read error. The chain employs TRBV27 and TRBJ1-3; D call uncertain. The CDR3 consists of 15 residues. Germline V CDR1 and CDR2: MNHEY, SMNVEV (reference sequence). The CDR3 coding sequence is TGTGCCAGCAGTCCTGACGGGAGCTCTGGAAACGCCATATATTTT. Translated, it gives CASSPDGSSGNAIYF.

This chain joins TRBV10-3 and TRBJ1-5; possible D gene TRBD1, 5 bases. The CDR3 sequence is 15 residues long. Trimming took off 6 bases at V and 4 bases at J, with 16 bases between the two ends. Germline V CDR1 and CDR2: ENHRY, SYGVKD. For the CDR3, the DNA is TGTGCCATCAGGGGAGGAGGGGCCGCTAATCAGCCCCAGCATTTT. Protein sequence: CAIRGGGAANQPQHF.

The rearrangement links TRBV6-5 to TRBJ1-1; no definite D call. Per the germline V gene, CDR1 is MNHEY and CDR2 is SVGAGI. With 2 bases removed from V and 1 base from J, the gap between germline ends came to 8 bases. The CDR3 loop spans 14 amino acids. The CDR3 sequence: CASSYPGENTEAFF. CDR3 nucleotide sequence: TGTGCCAGCAGTTACCCCGGGGAGAACACTGAAGCTTTCTTT.

This chain uses TRBV19 with TRBJ1-2; TRBD1 aligns across 7 bases. CDR1 and CDR2 from the germline V gene are LNHDA and SQIVND (reference sequence). Unmatched junction bases numbered 9, after V lost 7 bases and J lost 4 bases. This CDR3 contains 14 residues. The CDR3 DNA sequence: TGTGCCAGTATCGACAGGGCCGATGGCTATGGCTACACCTTC. Protein product: CASIDRADGYGYTF.

The rearrangement joins TRBV18 to TRBJ1-4, with TRBD1 matching over 7 bases. The germline gives CDR1 KGHSH, CDR2 LQKENI. J lost 3 bases, V lost 2 bases, and 3 bases had no gene match. There are 15 residues in the CDR3. DNA for the CDR3: TGTGCCAGCTCACCAGGGACAGCTTCTAATGAAAAACTGTTTTTT. Encoded protein: CASSPGTASNEKLFF.

The chain joins TRBV2 to TRBJ2-7, with D possibly matching TRBD1 (5 bases). V was pared by 5 bases and J by 0 bases, with 14 bases between. Germline values: CDR1 SNHLY, CDR2 FYNNEI. CDR3 length: 15 residues. CDR3 sequence (DNA): TGTGCCAGCAGTTTGACAGAAGTTATCTCCTACGAGCAGTACTTC. Its translation is CASSLTEVISYEQYF.

The gene calls are TRBV7-9 and TRBJ1-1; D gene unclear. CDR3 length equals 13 residues. CDR1 is SEHNR, CDR2 FQNEAQ, per germline (reference sequence). V shed 1 base and J shed 6 bases, with 9 bases lying between them. The DNA of the CDR3 is TGTGCCAGCAGCTTAGAGGTGGGCGCTGAAGCTTTCTTT. Protein sequence: CASSLEVGAEAFF.

The J gene is TRBJ2-1, the V gene TRBV4-2; a possible D gene is TRBD1 (6 bases). CDR3 length equals 15 residues. The V gene's germline CDR1 is LGHNA and CDR2 YNFKEQ. V shed 0 bases and J shed 6 bases, with 12 bases lying between them. CDR3 coding DNA: TGTGCCAGCAGCCAAGAGGTGGGGGCCGCCAATGAGCAGTTCTTC. It is translated as CASSQEVGAANEQFF.

This rearrangement joins TRBV15 to TRBJ1-5; 9 nucleotides align to TRBD1. The CDR3 has 16 residues. Germline CDR1 reads LNHNV; CDR2 reads YYDKDF (reference sequence). Losses at the gene ends were 1 base for V and 6 bases for J; bases not matched to a gene: 7. DNA for the CDR3: TGTGCCACCAGCAGAGTGGTGGGACAGGGTGGTCAGCCCCAGCATTTT. Translated: CATSRVVGQGGQPQHF.

The chain couples TRBV7-9 to TRBJ2-5, with D possibly being TRBD2 (5 bases). This CDR3 comprises 13 residues. Germline V gene sequence: CDR1 SEHNR, CDR2 FQNEAQ (reference sequence). V was shortened by 5 bases and J by 3 bases, with 10 bases between the two germline ends. CDR3 in amino acids: CASSNLGEETQYF. CDR3 nucleotide sequence: TGTGCCAGCAGCAACCTGGGAGAAGAGACCCAGTACTTC.

The rearrangement joins TRBV7-2 to TRBJ2-2; 7 nucleotides line up with TRBD2. The CDR3 loop spans 17 amino acids. Germline V gene lookup returns CDR1 SGHTA and CDR2 FQGNSA. V gave up 0 bases and J gave up 5 bases; unmatched junction bases: 9. The CDR3 DNA reads TGTGCCAGCAGCTTAGCGTCGGGGGGAAGTAGAACCGGGGAGCTGTTTTTT. This translates into CASSLASGGSRTGELFF.

The genes are TRBV19 and TRBJ1-2, with D possibly being TRBD1 (6 bases). The length of the CDR3 is 13 residues. Germline-derived CDR1 and CDR2 are LNHDA and SQIVND (reference sequence). V lost 5 bases, J lost 2 bases, and 9 bases lay in between. CDR3 loop: CASSPTGNYGYTF. As DNA, the CDR3 is TGTGCCAGTAGTCCCACAGGGAACTATGGCTACACCTTC.

Comment on this clone: One junction end does not reproduce the germline sequence, and a read error may be involved. The genes are TRBV19 and TRBJ2-2; maybe TRBD1 (5 bases). The CDR3 has 13 amino acids. Germline-derived CDR1 and CDR2 are LNHDA and SQIVND (reference sequence). CDR3 sequence reads: CASSIISIGELFF. CDR3 nucleotide sequence: TGTGCCAGTAGTATTATCTCGATAGGGGAACTGTTTTTT.

The chain joins TRBV5-1 to TRBJ2-2; D gene ambiguous. Germline V gene lookup returns CDR1 SGHRS and CDR2 YFSETQ. The V end lost 0 bases, the J end lost 4 bases, and 7 bases lay between the germline ends. CDR3 size: 14 residues. The CDR3 DNA is TGCGCCAGCAGCTTGGAGCCAGGCACCGGGGAGCTGTTTTTT. Translation gives CASSLEPGTGELFF.

V usage is TRBV5-8 and J usage is TRBJ1-4; D gene uncertain. The V and J ends lost 4 bases and 7 bases respectively, with 23 bases between them. This CDR3 region has 17 residues. In germline, CDR1 is SGHTS, CDR2 YDEGEE. The CDR3 here is CASSRPGARSGSEKLFF. In nucleotides, the CDR3 is TGTGCCAGCAGCAGACCGGGAGCTCGGTCGGGTAGTGAAAAACTGTTTTTT.

This CDR3 reads CASSEGGRISNQPQHF. The CDR3 DNA reads TGTGCCAGCAGTGAAGGGGGGAGGATAAGCAATCAGCCCCAGCATTTT. The chain links TRBV2 to TRBJ1-5; the D gene is possibly TRBD1 (5 bases). Germline V gene data show CDR1 as SNHLY and CDR2 as FYNNEI. The CDR3 has 16 amino acids. With 1 base removed from V and 1 base from J, the gap between germline ends came to 11 bases.

This clone showed up just once. The J gene is TRBJ2-7, the V gene TRBV6-5; possibly TRBD1 for D (6 bases). Looked up from germline, CDR1 is MNHEY and CDR2 is SVGAGI. The CDR3 runs 12 residues. V lost 4 bases and J 3 bases, leaving 7 bases between the germline ends. This CDR3 is CASSSDSYEQYF. The CDR3 DNA reads as TGTGCCAGCAGTTCGGACAGCTACGAGCAGTACTTC.

This clone is medium-sized (0.01 to 0.1%) in the sample. This chain joins TRBV6-4 and TRBJ2-7, with 9 bases lining up with TRBD1. CDR1 and CDR2 (germline): MRHNA, SNTAGT. The length of the CDR3 is 13 residues. Unmatched junction bases numbered 0, after V lost 0 bases and J lost 6 bases. The CDR3 spells CASSDSDRGEQYF. The CDR3 region has the DNA TGTGCCAGCAGTGACTCGGACAGGGGCGAGCAGTACTTC.

The V and J genes are TRBV4-2 and TRBJ1-1; no clear D. Trimming pared 1 base from V and 4 bases from J, leaving 10 bases between. This CDR3 region has 14 residues. CDR1 and CDR2 (germline): LGHNA, YNFKEQ. CDR3 in DNA: TGTGCCAGCAGCCAAGCTTGGGGAGTCACTGAAGCTTTCTTT. Its protein is CASSQAWGVTEAFF.

The V gene is TRBV5-5, the J gene TRBJ1-2; D might be TRBD1 (5 bases). Trimming took off 4 bases at V and 4 bases at J, with 14 bases between the two ends. Germline lookup yields CDR1 SGHKS and CDR2 YYEKEE (reference sequence). The CDR3 totals 14 residues. The CDR3 spells CASSPWEGPYGYTF. The CDR3 DNA reads TGTGCCAGCAGCCCCTGGGAGGGGCCCTATGGCTACACCTTC.